Following are 6 T cell receptor beta chains from one sample sequenced in a study of T cell repertoires in cytomegalovirus infection. Via MiXCR, TCRdb re-called the reads, giving one row per CDR3 protein. Of 400,000 to 600,000 distinct CDR3 sequences in the sample, approximately 40% were seen once. These receptors lack a known antigen. The source was cultured PBMCs, collected from culture after CMV antigen stimulation. The receptors derive from a human donor in good health (CMV status not recorded). Some clones in this sample may be carry-over from other donors' samples.

There are a few counts of this clonotype. The chain combines TRBV7-8 with TRBJ2-4; 14 bases are a match to TRBD2. V lost 5 bases and J lost 2; bases outside the gene matches: 8. The CDR3 is 18 amino acids. Germline V gene sequence: CDR1 SGHVS, CDR2 FQNEAQ. CDR3 sequence reads: CASSTGTSGRGSKNIQYF. The DNA for the CDR3 is TGTGCCAGCAGCACCGGGACTAGCGGGAGAGGGTCCAAAAACATTCAGTACTTC. Drawing the rest from reference TRBV7-8 and TRBJ2-4, the complete variable domain is GAGVSQSPRYKVAKRGQDVALRCDPISGHVSLFWYQQALGQGPEFLTYFQNEAQLDKSGLPSDRFFAERPEGSVSTLKIQRTQQEDSAVYLCASSTGTSGRGSKNIQYFGAGTRLSVL.

This clonotype was counted between two and nine times. The chain carries TRBV7-6 and TRBJ1-6, with TRBD1 identical over 10 bases. Looked up from germline, CDR1 is SGHVS and CDR2 is FNYEAQ. The V and J ends lost 5 bases and 6 bases, in that order; junction bases with no gene match: 4. CDR3 length: 15 amino acids. The CDR3 reads CASSAGTGVNSPLHF. The CDR3, as DNA: TGTGCCAGCAGCGCCGGGACAGGGGTTAATTCACCCCTCCACTTT.

V is TRBV2 and J is TRBJ1-5; D is possibly TRBD1 (5 bases). CDR1 and CDR2 from the germline V gene are SNHLY and FYNNEI. V lost 1 base, J lost 5 bases, and 9 bases lay in between. This CDR3 contains 14 residues. CDR3 loop: CASSEGGADQPQHF. DNA for the CDR3: TGTGCCAGCAGTGAAGGAGGGGCAGATCAGCCCCAGCATTTT.

This clonotype showed up just a few times. V and J are TRBV19 and TRBJ2-5, with a weak D call TRBD2 (5 bases). Germline V CDR1 and CDR2: LNHDA, SQIVND (reference sequence). The CDR3 length is 13 residues. V gave up 7 bases and J gave up 3 bases, with 12 bases separating them. The CDR3 region has the DNA TGTGCCAGTAAAGCTACCGGGGAAGAGACCCAGTACTTC. It yields the protein CASKATGEETQYF. Together with reference TRBV19 and TRBJ2-5, the CDR3 gives the full variable domain: DGGITQSPKYLFRKEGQNVTLSCEQNLNHDAMYWYRQDPGQGLRLIYYSQIVNDFQKGDIAEGYSVSREKKESFPLTVTSAQKNPTAFYLCASKATGEETQYFGPGTRLLVL.

This clonotype appeared a single time. This chain uses TRBV6-6 with TRBJ2-2; D gene ambiguous. This CDR3 comprises 15 residues. Trimming removed 5 bases from V and 0 bases from J, with 10 bases in between. Germline-derived CDR1 and CDR2 are MNHNY and SVGAGI (reference sequence). The CDR3 region is CASSRRASNTGELFF. The CDR3 region has the DNA TGTGCCAGCAGTCGCCGGGCCTCGAACACCGGGGAGCTGTTTTTT.

This chain connects TRBV6-2 or TRBV6-3 to TRBJ2-5, with 12 nucleotides matching TRBD1. The CDR3 has 17 amino acids. Germline V gene data show CDR1 as MNHEY and CDR2 as SVGEGT. V dropped 5 bases and J dropped 0; count of bases not matched to a gene: 7. The CDR3 loop is CASSRHRDRGHQETQYF. The CDR3 DNA reads TGTGCCAGCAGTCGACACCGGGACAGGGGGCACCAAGAGACCCAGTACTTC.